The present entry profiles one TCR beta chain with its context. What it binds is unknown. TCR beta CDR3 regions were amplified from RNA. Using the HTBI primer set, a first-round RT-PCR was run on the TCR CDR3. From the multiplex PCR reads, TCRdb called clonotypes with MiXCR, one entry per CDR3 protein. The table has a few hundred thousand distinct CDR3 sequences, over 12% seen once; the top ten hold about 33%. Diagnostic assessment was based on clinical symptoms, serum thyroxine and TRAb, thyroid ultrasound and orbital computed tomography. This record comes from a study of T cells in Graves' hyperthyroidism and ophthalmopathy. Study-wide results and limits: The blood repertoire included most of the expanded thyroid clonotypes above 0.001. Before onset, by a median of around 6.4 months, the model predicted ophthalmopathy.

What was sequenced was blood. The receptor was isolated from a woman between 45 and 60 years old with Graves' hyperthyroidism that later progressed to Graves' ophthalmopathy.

CDR3 sequence (DNA): TGTGCCAGCAGTCCCCGGGGGGGGCCTAGTGAAAAACTGTTTTTT. It is translated as CASSPRGGPSEKLFF. The chain recombines TRBV28 with TRBJ1-4; D perhaps matches TRBD1 (6 bases). Germline CDR1 and CDR2: MDHEN and SYDVKM. Trimming pared 5 bases from V and 7 bases from J, leaving 17 bases between. The CDR3 runs to 15 residues.